This TCR beta chain was recorded in a study of low-dose radiotherapy and immunotherapy resistance in tumors. Turning to the study itself: With fractions of 0.5 Gy given every 2 weeks, Cohort 1 accumulated a total of 6.5 Gy. Doses delivered to Cohort 2 were 1 Gy per fraction every two weeks, amounting to 13 Gy over 26 weeks. Patients were given intravenous nivolumab 240 mg every two weeks plus ipilimumab 1 mg/kg every six weeks.

This clonotype has only a few counts. This CDR3 is 15 amino acids long. CDR1 is MNHNS, CDR2 SASEGT, per germline. Unmatched junction bases numbered 9, after V lost 5 bases and J lost 11 bases. Treatment of the donors consisted of nivolumab and ipilimumab (plus aspirin, low-dose cyclophosphamide and low-dose radiotherapy). TRAV- and TRBV-specific primers primed first-strand cDNA, covering alpha and beta chains. Amplification, which lasted around 22 PCR cycles, used a constant-region primer and V-primer adapter to amplify TCRs. TCRdb passed the reads through MiXCR, listing each CDR3 protein once. Among under 20,000 distinct CDR3 sequences listed, about 74% were seen once.

This chain links TRBV6-1 with TRBJ1-4; 12 bases align to TRBD1. The source is a human donor with advanced metastatic prostate, ovarian, gallbladder or colorectal cancer (not recorded which). This table probably holds off-target reads from a library built for another chain. The CDR3 sequence is CASSYSGQGARKLFF. In DNA, the CDR3 is TGTGCCAGCAGTTACTCGGGACAGGGGGCGCGGAAACTGTTTTTT.